The 16 T cell receptor beta chains presented below share a single source sample, sequenced in a study of identical twins. Each CDR3 protein gets one entry after TCRdb re-called the 5' RACE reads with MiXCR. The sample consists of around 490,000 distinct CDR3 sequences, roughly an eighth of them appearing once. In addition, the sample was reused for a study of yellow fever vaccine responses in identical twins.

Sequenced: CD4+ T cells sorted from blood. The receptor source for this set is a woman in her late teens or twenties in good health.

The chain carries TRBV20-1 and TRBJ2-5, with D possibly matching TRBD1 (6 bases). V was cut by 6 bases and J by 4 bases, with 15 bases left in between. The CDR3 spans 13 residues. Germline V gives CDR1 DFQATT, CDR2 SNEGSKA (reference sequence). As DNA, the CDR3 is TGCAGTGCCAAGCAGGGGAAAGGAGAGACCCAGTACTTC. The encoded protein is CSAKQGKGETQYF.

The sample holds a few counts of this clonotype. The chain joins TRBV3-1 to TRBJ2-7, with 13 bases fitting TRBD2. The CDR3 spans 16 residues. The V gene end was trimmed by 4 bases and the J gene end by 2 bases; junction bases not matched to a gene: 5. The germline gives CDR1 LGHDT, CDR2 YNNKEL (reference sequence). The CDR3 protein is CASSPATSGRAYEQYF. In DNA, the CDR3 is TGTGCCAGCAGCCCTGCAACTAGCGGGAGGGCCTACGAGCAGTACTTC.

This clonotype was counted many times. The chain employs TRBV12-3 or TRBV12-4 and TRBJ2-1; 7 bases map to TRBD2. Losses at the gene ends were 6 bases for V and 5 bases for J; bases not matched to a gene: 13. This CDR3 contains 16 residues. Written as DNA, the CDR3 is TGTGCCAGCAGACGCCCTATGGAGCGGGGCGACAATGAGCAGTTCTTC. Translation: CASRRPMERGDNEQFF.

This clonotype was observed a handful of times. This rearrangement joins TRBV29-1 to TRBJ2-7; tentatively, D is TRBD2 (5 bases). V was shortened by 4 bases and J by 7 bases, with 11 bases between the two germline ends. The CDR3 is 11 amino acids. The germline V gene encodes CDR1 SQVTM and CDR2 ANQGSEA. The CDR3 DNA sequence: TGCAGCGTTGGGGAGCCTGGGGAGCAGTACTTC. As protein: CSVGEPGEQYF.

The J gene is TRBJ2-3, the V gene TRBV20-1; D not resolved. From germline, CDR1 is DFQATT and CDR2 SNEGSKA (reference sequence). Between the trimmed V and J ends, which lost 4 bases and 6 bases, there was a span of 8 bases. The CDR3 is 11 residues long. CDR3 protein: CSAISSDTQYF. The DNA of the CDR3 is TGCAGTGCTATTAGCAGCGATACGCAGTATTTT.

J is TRBJ2-3 and V is TRBV7-2; D is possibly TRBD1 (7 bases). The CDR3 is made up of 16 amino acids. Trimming removed 5 bases at V and 4 bases at J, with 19 bases between. Per germline, CDR1 SGHTA and CDR2 FQGNSA. The CDR3 region is CASSQRLGGGADTQYF. The CDR3 DNA sequence: TGTGCCAGCAGCCAGAGGTTAGGGGGCGGGGCAGATACGCAGTATTTT.

V and J are TRBV20-1 and TRBJ2-7; 10 nucleotides align to TRBD1. CDR3 length: 14 residues. Per germline, CDR1 DFQATT and CDR2 SNEGSKA (reference sequence). V shed 4 bases and J 5 bases; nucleotides not matched to a gene: 8. The CDR3 DNA reads TGCAGTGCTATTCGGCCGGGACAGGGGAACGAGCAGTACTTC. Translating it yields CSAIRPGQGNEQYF.

The V gene is TRBV5-4, the J gene TRBJ2-1; D assignment may be TRBD1 or TRBD2 (5 bases each). The CDR3 sequence is 12 residues long. Trimming pared 0 bases from V and 13 bases from J, leaving 11 bases between. Per the germline V gene, CDR1 is SGHNT and CDR2 is YYREEE (reference sequence). CDR3 coding DNA: TGTGCCAGCAGCTTGGCAGGGAGATCTCAGTTCTTC. This encodes CASSLAGRSQFF.

This chain connects TRBV30 to TRBJ2-7, with TRBD1 matching 8 bases. This CDR3 is 13 amino acids long. V lost 3 bases and J lost 6; bases outside the gene matches: 7. Germline CDR1 reads GTSNPN; CDR2 reads SVGIG (reference sequence). This CDR3 is CAWRDRAPLEQYF. The DNA for the CDR3 is TGTGCCTGGAGGGACAGGGCTCCACTCGAGCAGTACTTC.

This clonotype was picked up many times. The rearrangement uses TRBV29-1 and TRBJ2-3; D unresolved. The CDR3 consists of 13 residues. Germline-derived CDR1 and CDR2 are SQVTM and ANQGSEA. V gave up 1 base and J gave up 4 bases, with 9 bases separating them. For the CDR3, the DNA is TGCAGCGTTGAAGGCAGGTTTGCAGATACGCAGTATTTT. Translating it yields CSVEGRFADTQYF.

This clonotype occurred many times. The rearrangement joins TRBV2 to TRBJ2-7; no definite D call. Trimming removed 3 bases from V and 3 bases from J, with 6 bases in between. CDR3 length equals 12 residues. Germline V gene lookup returns CDR1 SNHLY and CDR2 FYNNEI. CDR3 sequence (DNA): TGTGCCAGCAGTGAGTCAGGCTACGAGCAGTACTTC. Translation gives CASSESGYEQYF.

CDR3 nucleotide sequence: TGTGCCAGCAGCTTAAGGGGGCTTGCGGGAGGGGACTACGAGCAGTACTTC. This encodes CASSLRGLAGGDYEQYF. The chain links TRBV7-8 to TRBJ2-7; 9 bases agree with TRBD2. Germline lookup yields CDR1 SGHVS and CDR2 FQNEAQ. Trimming removed 2 bases from V and 3 bases from J; junction bases left unmatched: 11. This CDR3 region has 17 residues.

The table lists this clonotype with a few counts. The V gene is TRBV3-1, the J gene TRBJ2-1, with 9 positions matching TRBD2. Germline V gene sequence: CDR1 LGHDT, CDR2 YNNKEL (reference sequence). After removal of 6 bases from V and 4 bases from J, the junction contained 10 bases not matched to a gene. The CDR3 is made up of 16 amino acids. CDR3: CASSLLSGGAYNEQFF. The CDR3, as DNA: TGTGCCAGCAGTCTTCTTAGCGGGGGTGCATACAATGAGCAGTTCTTC.

The rearrangement links TRBV20-1 to TRBJ2-3; TRBD2 agrees at 7 bases. CDR3 length equals 13 residues. Germline V gene lookup returns CDR1 DFQATT and CDR2 SNEGSKA (reference sequence). Losses at the gene ends were 8 bases for V and 0 bases for J; bases not matched to a gene: 5. The chain's CDR3 is CSTPRGSTDTQYF. CDR3 bases: TGCAGTACGCCGCGGGGGAGCACAGATACGCAGTATTTT.

The rearrangement links TRBV6-1 to TRBJ2-7; 8 bases are a match to TRBD2. The V gene's germline CDR1 is MNHNS and CDR2 SASEGT. This CDR3 comprises 15 residues. The junction had 8 bases not matched to a gene; V was cut back by 5 bases and J by 2 bases. DNA of the CDR3: TGTGCCAGCAGTCAGGCCGGGGGGGAACCCTACGAGCAGTACTTC. This gives the protein CASSQAGGEPYEQYF.

The V and J genes are TRBV2 and TRBJ1-5; D is uncertain. Looked up from germline, CDR1 is SNHLY and CDR2 is FYNNEI. The CDR3 extends over 14 amino acids. V was cut by 2 bases and J by 6 bases, with 11 bases left in between. CDR3 protein: CASSENELSQPQHF. Here the CDR3 DNA reads TGTGCCAGCAGTGAAAACGAGCTGAGTCAGCCCCAGCATTTT.